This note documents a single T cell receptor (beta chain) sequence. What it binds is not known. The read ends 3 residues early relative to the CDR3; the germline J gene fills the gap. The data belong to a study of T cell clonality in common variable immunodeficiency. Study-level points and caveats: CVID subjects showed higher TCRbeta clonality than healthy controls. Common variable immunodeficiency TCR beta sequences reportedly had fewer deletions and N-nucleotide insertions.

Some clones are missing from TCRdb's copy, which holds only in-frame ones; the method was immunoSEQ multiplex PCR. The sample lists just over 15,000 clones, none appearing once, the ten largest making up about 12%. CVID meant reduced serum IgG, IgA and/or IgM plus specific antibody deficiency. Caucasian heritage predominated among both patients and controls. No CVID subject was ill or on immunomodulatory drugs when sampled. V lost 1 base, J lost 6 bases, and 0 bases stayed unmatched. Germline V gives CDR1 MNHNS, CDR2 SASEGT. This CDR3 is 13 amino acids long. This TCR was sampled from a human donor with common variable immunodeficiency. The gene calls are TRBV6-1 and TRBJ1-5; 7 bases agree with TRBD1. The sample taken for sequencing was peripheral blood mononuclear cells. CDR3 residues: CASSEDRGQPQHF. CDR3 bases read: TGTGCCAGCAGTGAAGACAGGGGTCAGCCC.